This T cell receptor beta chain was retrieved from a study of human T cells and chemical hapten exposure. The germline gives CDR1 SQVTM, CDR2 ANQGSEA. This CDR3 comprises 11 residues. V was shortened by 1 base and J by 8 bases, with 8 bases between the two germline ends. Time point here: patch test 3, about 24 weeks after DPC sensitization. Treatment denoted: therapeutic diphenylcyclopropenone sensitization with weekly scalp DPC. Individual cDNA molecules in this library carried unique molecular identifiers. How the authors handled the data: From approximately 20,000 to 700,000 TCRs were found per sample, with a median of approximately 100,000. TCRdb called the RACE reads again in MiXCR, with one record for every CDR3 protein. These V and J calls are TCRdb output, not the study's own analysis. This table has about 120,000 distinct CDR3 sequences, roughly 10% appearing once. With regard to this clonotype: Its target is not known.

Study-wide results and limits: Among expanded TCRs, significantly more large CDR3 similarity clusters formed than among controls.

This chain uses TRBV29-1 with TRBJ1-2; D not resolved. The specimen was whole blood, collected in connection with sensitization to the hapten diphenylcyclopropenone (DPC). The origin of this receptor is a woman aged 50 to 65 with alopecia areata. Some clones in this sample may be carry-over from other donors' samples. CDR3 loop: CSVEVGGGYTF. The CDR3 DNA follows: TGCAGCGTTGAAGTTGGTGGCGGCTACACCTTC. The variable domain in full, with the rest retrieved from reference TRBV29-1 and TRBJ1-2, is SAVISQKPSRDICQRGTSLTIQCQVDSQVTMMFWYRQQPGQSLTLIATANQGSEATYESGFVIDKFPISRPNLTFSTLTVSNMSPEDSSIYLCSVEVGGGYTFGSGTRLTVV.